The 19 T cell receptor beta chains reported below all come from one sample, sequenced in a study of cytomegalovirus exposure and HLA in healthy donors. PCR used 60 Vbeta primers and 13 Jbeta primers. Only in-frame clones appear in the TCRdb table, and some are missing; sequencing was by immunoSEQ multiplex PCR. The sample has 55,000 to 70,000 clones, 55% to 75% seen once. Sequenced material: PBMCs. The source is a man aged 35-49 years in good health and CMV-seropositive.

J is TRBJ2-7 and V is TRBV4-3; 8 bases map to TRBD1. The CDR3 is made up of 17 amino acids. The J segment lost 2 bases and the V segment lost 0 bases, leaving 9 bases of the junction unmatched. The germline CDR1 and CDR2 sequences are LGHNA and YSLEER. CDR3 bases: TGCGCCAGCAGCCAAGATTGGAGACAGGGGTTTGCCTACGAGCAGTACTTC. Translation: CASSQDWRQGFAYEQYF.

The rearrangement joins TRBV7-9 to TRBJ2-3, with TRBD1 as a possible D gene (5 bases). CDR1 and CDR2 (germline): SEHNR, FQNEAQ (reference sequence). The V and J ends lost 5 bases and 0 bases respectively, with 15 bases between them. CDR3 size: 16 residues. The CDR3 protein is CASSRPNTGSTDTQYF. CDR3 nucleotide sequence: TGTGCCAGCAGCCGACCAAATACAGGCAGCACAGATACGCAGTATTTT.

J is TRBJ2-1 and V is TRBV7-2; tentatively, D is TRBD1 (5 bases). The germline gives CDR1 SGHTA, CDR2 FQGNSA. Trimming took 8 bases from V and 10 from J, leaving 21 bases between them. This CDR3 is 14 amino acids long. This CDR3 reads CASLAPGSEWEQFF. For the CDR3, the DNA is TGTGCCAGCCTCGCCCCAGGGTCCGAATGGGAGCAGTTCTTC.

The CDR3 reads CASSPRRGANQPQHF. Here the CDR3 DNA reads TGTGCCAGTAGTCCCCGTCGGGGAGCGAATCAGCCCCAGCATTTT. The chain carries TRBV19 and TRBJ1-5; D unclear. V shed 5 bases and J shed 4 bases, with 15 bases lying between them. The CDR3 sequence is 15 residues long. Germline V lookup: CDR1 LNHDA, CDR2 SQIVND (reference sequence).

The V call is TRBV11-3, the J call TRBJ2-5, with D perhaps matching TRBD2 (5 bases). Germline V gives CDR1 SGHNT, CDR2 YENEEA. V lost 2 bases and J lost 1, with 11 bases in between. The CDR3 loop spans 15 amino acids. The CDR3 DNA follows: TGTGCCAGCAGCTTAACTTGGACTTCCCAAGAGACCCAGTACTTC. This sequence encodes CASSLTWTSQETQYF.

The chain links TRBV29-1 to TRBJ1-2; the D gene is possibly TRBD1 (5 bases). Between the trimmed V and J ends, which lost 0 bases and 2 bases, there was a span of 16 bases. Germline values: CDR1 SQVTM, CDR2 ANQGSEA. The CDR3 runs to 16 residues. The chain's CDR3 is CSVEDPREGANYGYTF. CDR3 bases: TGCAGCGTTGAAGATCCCAGGGAAGGGGCGAACTATGGCTACACCTTC.

As for this clone: One end of the junction fails to match germline, which may point to a read error. The chain uses TRBV7-7 and TRBJ2-3; possibly TRBD1 or TRBD2 for D (5 bases each). Germline lookup yields CDR1 SSHAT and CDR2 FNYEAQ (reference sequence). This CDR3 has 15 residues. The CDR3 protein is CASSLEGRRTDTQYF. CDR3 coding DNA: TGTGCTAGCAGCTTAGAGGGGCGTAGGACAGATACGCAGTATTTT.

J is TRBJ1-4 and V is TRBV7-9; TRBD1 matches 9 bases. Germline V gives CDR1 SEHNR, CDR2 FQNEAQ (reference sequence). After removal of 5 bases from V and 7 bases from J, the junction contained 8 bases not matched to a gene. The CDR3 extends over 15 amino acids. The CDR3 nucleotides read TGTGCCAGCAGCGAAACAGGGGGCAGGATTGAAAAACTGTTTTTT. Residues: CASSETGGRIEKLFF.

This rearrangement joins TRBV30 to TRBJ1-4, with D hard to call. The V end was cut by 2 bases, the J end by 7 bases, with 17 bases between. The CDR3 loop spans 15 amino acids. Germline V gene lookup returns CDR1 GTSNPN and CDR2 SVGIG (reference sequence). The CDR3 DNA sequence: TGTGCCTGGAGTCCCGTTCACGGAGGAATTGAAAAACTGTTTTTT. Translating gives CAWSPVHGGIEKLFF.

The chain has TRBV10-3 and TRBJ2-1; 7 nucleotides agree with TRBD2. The CDR3 runs 17 residues. The germline V gene has CDR1 ENHRY and CDR2 SYGVKD. V dropped 2 bases and J dropped 7; count of bases not matched to a gene: 14. DNA for the CDR3: TGTGCCATCAGTGAGAAGGCTAGCGGAGGAGGTTCTAATGAGCAGTTCTTC. This encodes CAISEKASGGGSNEQFF.

The rearrangement uses TRBV27 and TRBJ2-2; D is undetermined. This CDR3 is built from 13 residues. Trimming pared 3 bases from V and 6 bases from J, leaving 8 bases between. Looked up from germline, CDR1 is MNHEY and CDR2 is SMNVEV (reference sequence). The DNA for the CDR3 is TGTGCCAGCAGTTTCCCTCCCCCCGGGGAGCTGTTTTTT. It is translated as CASSFPPPGELFF.

The chain combines TRBV15 with TRBJ1-1; no clear D. This CDR3 spans 16 amino acids. V dropped 4 bases and J dropped 1 base, with 16 bases sitting between them. The germline V gene has CDR1 LNHNV and CDR2 YYDKDF (reference sequence). CDR3 sequence (DNA): TGTGCCACCAGCAAAAATCCGGGAGCACAGAACACTGAAGCTTTCTTT. This sequence encodes CATSKNPGAQNTEAFF.

J is TRBJ2-3 and V is TRBV29-1; possibly TRBD2 for D (7 bases). Trimming removed 4 bases at V and 5 bases at J, with 16 bases between. The CDR3 contains 14 residues. Germline V lookup: CDR1 SQVTM, CDR2 ANQGSEA. CDR3 protein: CSVGGGQILDTQYF. CDR3 coding DNA: TGCAGCGTTGGGGGGGGGCAGATCCTAGATACGCAGTATTTT.

The CDR3 coding sequence is TGTGCCAGTAGTCCAGATTATGTGGAGACCCAGTACTTC. Translating it yields CASSPDYVETQYF. The chain employs TRBV19 and TRBJ2-5; D uncertain. Germline CDR1 reads LNHDA; CDR2 reads SQIVND (reference sequence). V was clipped by 5 bases and J by 5 bases, with 12 bases between them. CDR3 size: 13 residues. Supplemented by reference TRBV19 and TRBJ2-5, the full variable domain reads DGGITQSPKYLFRKEGQNVTLSCEQNLNHDAMYWYRQDPGQGLRLIYYSQIVNDFQKGDIAEGYSVSREKKESFPLTVTSAQKNPTAFYLCASSPDYVETQYFGPGTRLLVL.

This clone occurred a few times. Additional DNA sequences in this sample encode the identical CDR3. Here the CDR3 reads CASSKDRGRNQPQHF. CDR3 DNA sequence: TGTGCCAGTAGTAAGGACCGGGGGAGGAATCAGCCCCAGCATTTT. The chain has TRBV19 and TRBJ1-5; tentative D call: TRBD1 (5 bases). There are 15 residues in the CDR3. The germline V gene has CDR1 LNHDA and CDR2 SQIVND (reference sequence). V was clipped by 4 bases and J by 4 bases, with 14 bases between them.

The V call is TRBV7-9, the J call TRBJ2-2, with 14 nucleotides matching TRBD2. CDR1 and CDR2 (germline): SEHNR, FQNEAQ (reference sequence). The CDR3 runs 17 residues. J was trimmed by 6 bases and V by 5 bases; bases with no gene match: 8. Here the CDR3 reads CASSHPGLAGEAGELFF. The CDR3 region has the DNA TGTGCCAGCAGCCACCCGGGACTAGCGGGAGAGGCCGGGGAGCTGTTTTTT.

This sequence joins TRBV27 and TRBJ1-5; D is perhaps TRBD1 (6 bases). CDR3 size: 18 residues. Looked up from germline, CDR1 is MNHEY and CDR2 is SMNVEV (reference sequence). Trimming left V 6 bases short and J 0 bases short, with 21 bases between. Here the CDR3 reads CASSLQGGASISNQPQHF. CDR3 sequence (DNA): TGTGCCAGCAGCCTACAAGGGGGGGCGTCTATTAGCAATCAGCCCCAGCATTTT.

This clone was observed a single time. This chain joins TRBV5-5 and TRBJ2-1; 7 positions agree with TRBD1. J was trimmed by 4 bases and V by 2 bases; bases with no gene match: 6. Germline V CDR1 and CDR2: SGHKS, YYEKEE (reference sequence). CDR3 length: 15 residues. The CDR3 DNA sequence: TGTGCCAGCAGCTTACAGGGGCCGACTTACAATGAGCAGTTCTTC. Translating it yields CASSLQGPTYNEQFF.

The chain has TRBV28 and TRBJ2-1; possible D gene TRBD2, 7 bases. The germline V and J ends were trimmed by 6 bases and 6 bases, with 24 bases remaining between them. The CDR3 runs 17 residues. Germline CDR1 MDHEN, CDR2 SYDVKM. CDR3 in amino acids: CASRSAGAGVQGNEQFF. The CDR3 region has the DNA TGTGCCAGCAGATCTGCGGGAGCAGGGGTTCAGGGCAATGAGCAGTTCTTC.